This T cell receptor beta chain emerged from a study of monozygotic twins with inflammatory bowel disease. CDR1 is SGHDT, CDR2 YYEEEE, per germline. The CDR3 is 15 amino acids. Notes on this clonotype: Its antigen is not known.

Regarding the study as a whole: Support was lacking for any single strong IBD-associated signal or clonotype. Added variability in patient repertoires may stem from differing immunosuppressive treatments.

Investigators made cDNA in eight separate reactions per sample. TCRdb reanalyzed the 5' RACE reads, giving one entry per CDR3 protein sequence and no DNA. The table lists just over 300,000 distinct CDR3 sequences. The sample consisted of blood. This clonotype was obtained from a human donor with ulcerative colitis or Crohn's disease, or a healthy co-twin of an affected twin (not recorded which). This chain uses TRBV5-6 with TRBJ2-1. CDR3 residues: CASSTGGSSYNEQFF.